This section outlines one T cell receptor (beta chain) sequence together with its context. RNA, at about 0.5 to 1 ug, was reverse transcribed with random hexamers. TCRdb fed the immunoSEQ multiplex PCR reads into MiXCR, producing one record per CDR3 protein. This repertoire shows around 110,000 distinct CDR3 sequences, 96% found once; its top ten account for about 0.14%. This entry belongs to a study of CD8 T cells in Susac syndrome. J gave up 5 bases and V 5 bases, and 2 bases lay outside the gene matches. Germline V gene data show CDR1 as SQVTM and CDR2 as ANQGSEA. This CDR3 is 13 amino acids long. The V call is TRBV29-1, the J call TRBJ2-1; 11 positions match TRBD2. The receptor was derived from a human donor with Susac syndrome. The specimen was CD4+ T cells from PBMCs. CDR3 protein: CSVTGLADNEQFF. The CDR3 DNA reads TGCAGCGTTACGGGACTAGCGGACAATGAGCAGTTCTTC.